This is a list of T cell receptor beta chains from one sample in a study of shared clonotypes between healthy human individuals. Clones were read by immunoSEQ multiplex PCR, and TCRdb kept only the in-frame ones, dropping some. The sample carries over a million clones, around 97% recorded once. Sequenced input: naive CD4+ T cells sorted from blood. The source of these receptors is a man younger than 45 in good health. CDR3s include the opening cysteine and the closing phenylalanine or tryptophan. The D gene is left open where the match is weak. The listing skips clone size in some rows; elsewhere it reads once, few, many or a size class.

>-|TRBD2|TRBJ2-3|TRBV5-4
TGTGCCAGCAGCTTGGGGACTAGCGGGAGGGATACGCAGTATTTT
CASSLGTSGRDTQYF
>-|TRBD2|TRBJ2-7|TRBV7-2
TGTGCCAGCAGCTTAAACGCGGCGGGAGGATACGAGCAGTACTTC
CASSLNAAGGYEQYF
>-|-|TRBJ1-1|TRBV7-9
TGTGCCAGCAGCTTCGGTTACACTGAAGCTTTCTTT
CASSFGYTEAFF
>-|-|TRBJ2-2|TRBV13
TGTGCCAGCAGCTTAACCAACGGGGAGCTGTTTTTT
CASSLTNGELFF
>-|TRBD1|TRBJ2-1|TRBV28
TGTGCCAGCATTGCCCTAGGACAGGGGGACTACAATGAGCAGTTCTTC
CASIALGQGDYNEQFF
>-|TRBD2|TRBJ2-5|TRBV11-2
TGTGCCAGCAGCTCGTTAGCGGGCACTCACCAAGAGACCCAGTACTTC
CASSSLAGTHQETQYF
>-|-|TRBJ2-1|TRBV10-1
TGCGCCAGCAGTGAGGGTGTGGTCCACAATGAGCAGTTCTTC
CASSEGVVHNEQFF
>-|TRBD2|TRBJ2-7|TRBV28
TGTGCCAGCAGTCTTCGACACAAAAACCCCGGGACTAGACTTAGGCTTTCCTACGAGCAGTACTTC
CASSLRHKNPGTRLRLSYEQYF
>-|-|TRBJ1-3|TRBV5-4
TGTGCCAGCAGCTTGTCTGGGAACACCATATATTTT
CASSLSGNTIYF
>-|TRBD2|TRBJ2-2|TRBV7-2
TGTGCCAGCAGCTTACGCAAGCGGGAGGTTTGGACCGGGGAGCTGTTTTTT
CASSLRKREVWTGELFF
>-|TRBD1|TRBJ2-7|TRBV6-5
TGTGCCAGCAGTGGGGACAGGGGCGTCCACGAGCAGTACTTC
CASSGDRGVHEQYF
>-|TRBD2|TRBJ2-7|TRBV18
TGTGCCAGCTCACAGGGGACTAGCCGATACGAGCAGTACTTC
CASSQGTSRYEQYF
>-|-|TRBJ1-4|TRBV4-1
TGCGCCAGCAGCCAAGTCGGCTATGGGGGGAAACTGTTTTTT
CASSQVGYGGKLFF
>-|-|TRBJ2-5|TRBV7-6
TGTGCCAGCAGCTTGGGGGGAACAAAGACCCAGTACTTC
CASSLGGTKTQYF
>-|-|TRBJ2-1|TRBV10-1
TGCGCCAGCAGTGACCCTGGGGATGAGCAGTTCTTC
CASSDPGDEQFF
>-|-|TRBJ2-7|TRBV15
TGTGCCACCAGCAGAACTCGGGACATCTCCTACGAGCAGTACTTC
CATSRTRDISYEQYF
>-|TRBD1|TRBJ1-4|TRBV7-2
TGTGCCAGCAGCCGGGACAGGGGGCGAGAAAAACTGTTTTTT
CASSRDRGREKLFF
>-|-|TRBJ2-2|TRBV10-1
TGCGCCAGCAAAGCGACCCTTAGTGGGGAGCTGTTTTTT
CASKATLSGELFF
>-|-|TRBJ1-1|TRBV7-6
TGTGCCAGCAGCCGGCACGAGAACACTGAAGCTTTCTTT
CASSRHENTEAFF
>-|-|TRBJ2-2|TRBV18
TGTGCCAGCTCACCCTTTTCTTCCGGGACGCCGAACACCGGGGAGCTGTTTTTT
CASSPFSSGTPNTGELFF
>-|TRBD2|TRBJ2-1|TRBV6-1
TGTGCCAGCAGTGGATGGTTAGCGGGAAATCGGGATGAGCAGTTCTTC
CASSGWLAGNRDEQFF
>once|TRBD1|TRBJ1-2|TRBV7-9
TGTGCCAGCAGCTTATCTCGGGACAGGGAATCTTTTCGTGGCTACACCTTC
CASSLSRDRESFRGYTF
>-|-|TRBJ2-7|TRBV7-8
TGTGCCAGCAGCTTAGTTTTATCCGACGAGCAGTACTTC
CASSLVLSDEQYF
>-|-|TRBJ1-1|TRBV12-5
TGTGCTAGTGGTTTGGGGACACTGGGGAACACTGAAGCTTTCTTT
CASGLGTLGNTEAFF
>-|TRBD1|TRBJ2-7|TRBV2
TGTGCCAGCAGATCCGGACAGGGGGCCTACGAGCAGTACTTC
CASRSGQGAYEQYF
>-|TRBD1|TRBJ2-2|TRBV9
TGTGCCAGCAGAGACAGGGAGTACACCGGGGAGCTGTTTTTT
CASRDREYTGELFF
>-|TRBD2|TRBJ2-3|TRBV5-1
TGCGCCAGCAGCTTGGCGGCTAGCGGGAGGTTTTTAGATACGCAGTATTTT
CASSLAASGRFLDTQYF
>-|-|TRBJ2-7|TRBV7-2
TGTGCCAGCAGCTTAGAACTATTTAACGAGCAGTACTTC
CASSLELFNEQYF
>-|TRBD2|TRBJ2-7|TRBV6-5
TGTGCCAGCGGACTAGCGGGCGGGAACTACGAGCAGTACTTC
CASGLAGGNYEQYF
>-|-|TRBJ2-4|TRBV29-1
TGCAGCGTTGTAGTAAGGGGGAAAGCCAAAAACATTCAGTACTTC
CSVVVRGKAKNIQYF
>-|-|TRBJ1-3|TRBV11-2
TGTGCCAGCAGCTTAGGCCATCCTGGAAACACCATATATTTT
CASSLGHPGNTIYF